Each of the 25 T cell receptor beta chains below was sequenced from the same sample in a study of blood T cells in healthy people across ages. Through a sample-barcoded 5' primer and a J-beta primer mix, a second PCR was run for roughly 6 to 12 cycles. TCRdb redid the calling of the 5' RACE reads with MiXCR, one entry per CDR3 protein. This table holds under 850,000 distinct CDR3 sequences, 30% to 45% found once. What was sequenced was blood. The receptors come from a young man in good health.

The V and J genes are TRBV2 and TRBJ2-3, with 9 positions matching TRBD2. V shed 2 bases and J 4 bases; nucleotides not matched to a gene: 7. This CDR3 is 16 amino acids long. From germline, CDR1 is SNHLY and CDR2 FYNNEI. CDR3 loop: CASSERGLAVPDTQYF. CDR3 DNA sequence: TGTGCCAGCAGTGAACGGGGACTAGCAGTCCCAGATACGCAGTATTTT.

This clonotype showed up just a few times. This chain connects TRBV12-3 or TRBV12-4 to TRBJ2-3; possibly TRBD1 for D (6 bases). Trimming removed 3 bases from V and 3 bases from J, with 13 bases in between. CDR3 length: 15 amino acids. The CDR3 loop reads CASSFGRGRTDTQYF. CDR3 sequence (DNA): TGTGCCAGCAGTTTCGGCAGGGGCAGGACAGATACGCAGTATTTT.

This clonotype was detected a few times. In DNA form, the CDR3 reads TGTGCCAGCAGCTTAGCGCGATTGGGGGGAACTGAAGCTTTCTTT. Amino acid sequence: CASSLARLGGTEAFF. The chain has TRBV11-1 and TRBJ1-1, with D tentatively TRBD1 (5 bases). Deletions cut 0 bases from V and 5 bases from J, with 13 bases between. CDR3 size: 15 residues. Germline V lookup: CDR1 SGHAT, CDR2 FQDESV (reference sequence).

This clonotype was detected a few times. V usage is TRBV7-2 and J usage is TRBJ2-7; D is perhaps TRBD2 (6 bases). V was trimmed by 0 bases and J by 2 bases, leaving 11 bases between them. Germline loops: CDR1 SGHTA, CDR2 FQGNSA. The CDR3 runs to 15 residues. The CDR3 nucleotides read TGTGCCAGCAGCTTAGCGGAGGGCGGAACCTACGAGCAGTACTTC. The encoded protein is CASSLAEGGTYEQYF.

With respect to this clonotype: This may stem from a read error, because a much larger clone lies one nucleotide away. The chain combines TRBV7-2 with TRBJ2-3, with 7 positions matching TRBD2. Germline loops: CDR1 SGHTA, CDR2 FQGNSA. This CDR3 contains 16 residues. The CDR3 spells CAGSLARAGSTDTQYF. CDR3 DNA: TGTGCCGGCAGCTTAGCGAGAGCGGGGAGCACAGATACGCAGTATTTT.

This clonotype has only a few counts. This chain joins TRBV5-1 and TRBJ2-5; D gene uncertain. From germline, CDR1 is SGHRS and CDR2 YFSETQ. The CDR3 is made up of 15 amino acids. Trimming cost V 0 bases and J 0 bases, with 9 bases left between them. In nucleotides, the CDR3 is TGCGCCAGCAGCTTGGTCGTGTCGTACCAAGAGACCCAGTACTTC. It codes for CASSLVVSYQETQYF.

In its sample, this clonotype was seen many times. The V gene is TRBV10-3, the J gene TRBJ2-7, with 9 bases that match TRBD1. Germline-derived CDR1 and CDR2 are ENHRY and SYGVKD. The CDR3 runs to 12 residues. With 10 bases clipped from V and 4 bases from J, the junction kept 5 bases outside the gene matches. Here the CDR3 reads CATRTGEYEQYF. The CDR3 bases are TGTGCCACCAGGACAGGGGAATACGAGCAGTACTTC.

A word on this clonotype: An end of the junction does not agree with germline; a read error may underlie this. The chain links TRBV5-6 to TRBJ2-7; possible D gene TRBD2, 6 bases. The CDR3 totals 14 residues. Germline V gene lookup returns CDR1 SGHDT and CDR2 YYEEEE. For the CDR3, the DNA is TGTGCCAACAGCCCCTCCCCTAGCGAGTACGAGCAGTACTTC. This sequence encodes CANSPSPSEYEQYF. The whole variable domain, remainder taken from reference TRBV5-6 and TRBJ2-7, is DAGVTQSPTHLIKTRGQQVTLRCSPKSGHDTVSWYQQALGQGPQFIFQYYEEEERQRGNFPDRFSGHQFPNYSSELNVNALLLGDSALYLCANSPSPSEYEQYFGPGTRLTVT.

This clonotype has only a few counts. The chain links TRBV6-2 or TRBV6-3 to TRBJ1-2, with a possible D match to TRBD1 (6 bases). Trimming removed 0 bases at V and 4 bases at J, with 15 bases between. The CDR3 contains 16 residues. Germline V gene data show CDR1 as MNHEY and CDR2 as SVGEGT. CDR3 coding DNA: TGTGCCAGCAGTTACTCAGAGACAGGAGTGGGCTATGGCTACACCTTC. Protein sequence: CASSYSETGVGYGYTF.

This clonotype was seen a few times. The V gene is TRBV25-1, the J gene TRBJ1-2, with TRBD1 matching 9 bases. Germline-derived CDR1 and CDR2 are MGHDK and SYGVNS. This CDR3 region has 15 residues. Losses at the gene ends were 4 bases for V and 3 bases for J; bases not matched to a gene: 6. CDR3 DNA sequence: TGTGCCAGCAGTGCACAGGGGGCGGAGGACTATGGCTACACCTTC. Translated: CASSAQGAEDYGYTF.

The sample holds a few counts of this clonotype. The chain uses TRBV12-3 or TRBV12-4 and TRBJ2-1; either TRBD1 or TRBD2 may supply D (7 bases each). This CDR3 contains 14 residues. With 2 bases removed from V and 7 bases from J, the gap between germline ends came to 12 bases. CDR3 loop: CASSLMQGGNEQFF. In DNA form, the CDR3 reads TGTGCCAGCAGTTTAATGCAGGGGGGGAATGAGCAGTTCTTC.

The chain's CDR3 is CAIRNKSGGAGDNEQFF. The CDR3 bases are TGTGCCATCAGAAACAAAAGCGGGGGGGCCGGTGACAATGAGCAGTTCTTC. The V gene is TRBV10-3, the J gene TRBJ2-1; 10 nucleotides line up with TRBD2. The germline V gene encodes CDR1 ENHRY and CDR2 SYGVKD. The CDR3 contains 17 residues. Trimming removed 6 bases from V and 5 bases from J; junction bases left unmatched: 13.

Concerning this clonotype itself: A much more abundant neighbour one base away suggests this may be a read error. This chain connects TRBV4-3 to TRBJ1-2; TRBD1 aligns across 9 bases. CDR3 length: 15 amino acids. The germline V gene encodes CDR1 LGHNA and CDR2 YSLEER. DNA of the CDR3: TGCGCCAGCAGCCCGAGGACAGGGGCGGGCTATGGCTGCACCTTC. It translates to CASSPRTGAGYGCTF.

A word on this clonotype: One base away lies a much larger clone, so this may be a sequencing read error. This sequence joins TRBV27 and TRBJ2-4; D not certain. The ends were cut back, 5 bases at V and 13 bases at J, with 21 bases in the middle. The CDR3 loop spans 14 amino acids. Germline V CDR1 and CDR2: MNHEY, SMNVEV (reference sequence). The CDR3 DNA reads TGTGCCAGCAGTCCCTCTCCAAGGACCTACGTGCAGTACTTC. Its translation is CASSPSPRTYVQYF.

This clonotype appeared many times. Here the CDR3 DNA reads TGCAGCGTTTCCCGGGAGGCCAAAAACATTCAGTACTTC. It encodes CSVSREAKNIQYF. V and J are TRBV29-1 and TRBJ2-4, with a tentative D call TRBD2 (6 bases). V lost 5 bases and J lost 1, with 9 bases in between. CDR1 and CDR2 from the germline V gene are SQVTM and ANQGSEA. The CDR3 has 13 residues.

There are many counts of this clonotype. V is TRBV4-2 and J is TRBJ2-3, with 7 bases lining up with TRBD2. In germline, CDR1 is LGHNA, CDR2 YNFKEQ. Trimming at V came to 4 bases and at J to 3 bases, leaving 7 bases not matched to a gene. The CDR3 is 15 residues long. CDR3 sequence reads: CASSRGGLLTDTQYF. The DNA of the CDR3 is TGTGCCAGCAGCCGGGGGGGTTTGTTAACAGATACGCAGTATTTT.

Regarding this clonotype: At one end the junction does not follow the germline gene, possibly because of a read error. V is TRBV5-1 and J is TRBJ1-1; D is undetermined. The CDR3 sequence is 14 residues long. Germline CDR1 is SGHRS and CDR2 is YFSETQ. Here the CDR3 DNA reads TGCGCCAACAGCTCCGAGGCCGTGAACACTGAAGCTTTCTTT. This codes for CANSSEAVNTEAFF.

This clonotype has more than one count but fewer than ten. The genes are TRBV5-1 and TRBJ2-3; a possible D gene is TRBD1 (6 bases). Trimming pared 0 bases from V and 4 bases from J, leaving 9 bases between. The germline V gene has CDR1 SGHRS and CDR2 YFSETQ. The CDR3 sequence is 14 residues long. CDR3 protein: CASSLGQVPDTQYF. CDR3 coding DNA: TGCGCCAGCAGCTTGGGACAGGTCCCAGATACGCAGTATTTT.

The chain recombines TRBV12-3 or TRBV12-4 with TRBJ1-3; D may be TRBD1 (5 bases). The CDR3 is made up of 15 amino acids. The germline V and J ends were trimmed by 5 bases and 4 bases, with 15 bases remaining between them. Here the CDR3 reads CASSPGGGLGNTIYF. The CDR3 DNA reads TGTGCCAGCAGTCCAGGCGGGGGACTGGGAAACACCATATATTTT.

This clonotype was picked up one time. Possible read error: a much larger clone is one base away. The chain couples TRBV12-3 or TRBV12-4 to TRBJ1-5, with D maybe TRBD1 (6 bases). The V end lost 8 bases, the J end lost 3 bases, and 17 bases lay between the germline ends. This CDR3 comprises 15 residues. The chain's CDR3 is CASGQSTGINQPQHF. The CDR3 region has the DNA TGTGCCAGCGGTCAATCAACAGGGATCAATCAGCCCCAGCATTTT.

To note about this clonotype: Just one base apart from a much larger clone, this may be a read error. The chain has TRBV12-3 or TRBV12-4 and TRBJ2-1, with TRBD1 identical over 7 bases. The DNA end is a closer match to TRBJ2-7, so the J assignment may be wrong. The CDR3 is 13 amino acids. CDR3: CASTLTGQNEQYF. The CDR3 DNA reads as TGTGCCAGCACCTTGACAGGGCAGAATGAGCAGTACTTC.

This clonotype was picked up a small number of times. V and J are TRBV19 and TRBJ2-5; D tentatively fits TRBD1 or TRBD2 (5 bases each). The CDR3 runs 13 residues. CDR1 is LNHDA, CDR2 SQIVND, per germline (reference sequence). V dropped 8 bases and J dropped 5 bases, with 15 bases sitting between them. CDR3 bases: TGTGCCAGTTGGGACCCCGCCTTGGAGACCCAGTACTTC. This encodes CASWDPALETQYF.

This clonotype was counted at least ten times. The chain's CDR3 is CASSFRDRGDSPLHF. As DNA, the CDR3 is TGTGCCAGCAGTTTCCGGGACAGGGGTGATTCACCCCTCCACTTT. The chain carries TRBV12-3 or TRBV12-4 and TRBJ1-6, with 10 bases matching TRBD1. CDR3 size: 15 residues. With V trimmed by 3 bases and J by 8 bases, 4 bases remained unmatched.

The V and J genes are TRBV10-3 and TRBJ2-4; 12 bases agree with TRBD1. The tail of the sequence fits TRBJ2-7 better, so the J call may be wrong. The CDR3 runs to 14 residues. Germline loops: CDR1 ENHRY, CDR2 SYGVKD. CDR3 in amino acids: CAISVGTGGDEQYF. The CDR3 DNA reads as TGTGCCATCAGTGTCGGGACAGGGGGCGACGAGCAGTACTTC.

This chain links TRBV7-2 with TRBJ2-1; possible D gene TRBD1, 5 bases. Germline CDR1 SGHTA, CDR2 FQGNSA. V was cut by 5 bases and J by 7 bases, with 15 bases left in between. This CDR3 has 14 residues. This CDR3 reads CASSPAPNRNEQFF. CDR3 nucleotides: TGTGCCAGCAGCCCGGCGCCGAACAGGAATGAGCAGTTCTTC.